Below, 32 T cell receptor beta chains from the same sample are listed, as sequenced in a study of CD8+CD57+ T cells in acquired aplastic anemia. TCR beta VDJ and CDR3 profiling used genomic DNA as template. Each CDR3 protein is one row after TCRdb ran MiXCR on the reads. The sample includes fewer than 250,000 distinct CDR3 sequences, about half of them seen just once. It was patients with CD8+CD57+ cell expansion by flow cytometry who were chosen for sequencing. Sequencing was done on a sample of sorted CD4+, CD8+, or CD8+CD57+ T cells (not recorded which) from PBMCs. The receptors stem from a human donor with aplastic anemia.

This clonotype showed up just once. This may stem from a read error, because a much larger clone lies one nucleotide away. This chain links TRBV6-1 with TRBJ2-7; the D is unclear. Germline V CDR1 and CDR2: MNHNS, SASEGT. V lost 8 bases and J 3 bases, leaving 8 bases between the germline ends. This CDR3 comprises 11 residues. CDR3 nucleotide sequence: TGTGCCAGCGTAAGAGGCTACGAGCAGTACTTC. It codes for CASVRGYEQYF.

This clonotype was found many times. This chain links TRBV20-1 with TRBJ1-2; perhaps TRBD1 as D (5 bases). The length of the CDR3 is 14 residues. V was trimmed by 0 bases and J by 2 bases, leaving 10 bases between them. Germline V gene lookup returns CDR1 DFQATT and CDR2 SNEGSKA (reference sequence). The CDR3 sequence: CSARDVQGNYGYTF. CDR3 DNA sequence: TGCAGTGCTAGAGATGTTCAGGGAAACTATGGCTACACCTTC.

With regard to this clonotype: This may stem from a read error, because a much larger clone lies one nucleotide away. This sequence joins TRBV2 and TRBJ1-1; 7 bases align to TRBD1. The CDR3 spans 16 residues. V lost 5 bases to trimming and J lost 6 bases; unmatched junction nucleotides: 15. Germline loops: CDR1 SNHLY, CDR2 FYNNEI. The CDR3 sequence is CASSSLSGTANAEAFF. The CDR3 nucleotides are TGTGCCAGCAGTTCCCTCTCCGGGACAGCAAACGCTGAAGCTTTCTTT.

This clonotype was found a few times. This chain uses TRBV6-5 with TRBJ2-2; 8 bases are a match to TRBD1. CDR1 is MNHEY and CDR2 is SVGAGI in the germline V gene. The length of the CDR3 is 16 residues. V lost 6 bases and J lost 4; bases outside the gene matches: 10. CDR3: CASSVQGASSTGELFF. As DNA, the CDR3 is TGTGCCAGCAGCGTGCAGGGGGCATCGAGCACCGGGGAGCTGTTTTTT.

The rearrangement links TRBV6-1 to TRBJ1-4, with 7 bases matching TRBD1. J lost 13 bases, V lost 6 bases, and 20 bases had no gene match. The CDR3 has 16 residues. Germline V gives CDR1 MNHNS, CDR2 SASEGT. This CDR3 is CASSVDRATNGLRLFF. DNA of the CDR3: TGTGCCAGCAGCGTCGACAGGGCAACTAATGGATTGAGACTGTTTTTT.

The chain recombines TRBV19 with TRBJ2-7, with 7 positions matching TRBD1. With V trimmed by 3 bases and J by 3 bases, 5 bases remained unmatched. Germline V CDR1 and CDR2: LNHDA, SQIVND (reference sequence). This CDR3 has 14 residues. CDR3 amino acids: CASSIQGEGYEQYF. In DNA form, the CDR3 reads TGTGCCAGTAGTATCCAGGGGGAAGGCTACGAGCAGTACTTC.

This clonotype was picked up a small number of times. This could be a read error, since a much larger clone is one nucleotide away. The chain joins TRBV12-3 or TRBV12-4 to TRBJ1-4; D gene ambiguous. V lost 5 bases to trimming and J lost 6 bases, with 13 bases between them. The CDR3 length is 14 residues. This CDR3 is CASSPPTADEKLFF. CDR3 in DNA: TGTGCCAGCAGTCCCCCCACGGCTGATGAAAAACTGTTTTTT.

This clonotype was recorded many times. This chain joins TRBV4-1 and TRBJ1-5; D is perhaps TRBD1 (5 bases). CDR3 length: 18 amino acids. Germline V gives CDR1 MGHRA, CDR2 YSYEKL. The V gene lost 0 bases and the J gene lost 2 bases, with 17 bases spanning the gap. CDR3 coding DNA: TGCGCCAGCAGCCAAGATCCAGGTACAGGACCGCGCAATCAGCCCCAGCATTTT. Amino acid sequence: CASSQDPGTGPRNQPQHF.

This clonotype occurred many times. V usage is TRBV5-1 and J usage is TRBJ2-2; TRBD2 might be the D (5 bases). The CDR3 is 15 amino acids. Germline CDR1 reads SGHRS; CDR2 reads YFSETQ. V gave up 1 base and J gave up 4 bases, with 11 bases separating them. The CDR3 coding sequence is TGCGCCAGCAGCTTGAGTGGGAGCCTCACCGGGGAGCTGTTTTTT. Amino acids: CASSLSGSLTGELFF.

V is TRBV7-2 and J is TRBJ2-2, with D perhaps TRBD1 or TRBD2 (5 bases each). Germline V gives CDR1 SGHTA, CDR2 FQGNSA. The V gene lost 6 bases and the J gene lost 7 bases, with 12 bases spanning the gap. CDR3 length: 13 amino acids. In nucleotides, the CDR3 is TGTGCCAGCAGTGGTGGGGCGGGCGGGGAGCTGTTTTTT. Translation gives CASSGGAGGELFF.

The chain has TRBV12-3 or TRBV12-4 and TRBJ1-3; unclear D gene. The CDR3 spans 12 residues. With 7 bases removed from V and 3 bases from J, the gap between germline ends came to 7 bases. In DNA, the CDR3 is TGTGCCAGCACGAGTTTTGGAAACACCATATATTTT. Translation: CASTSFGNTIYF.

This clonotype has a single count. This CDR3 reads CASSDPSSTNTEAFF. As DNA, the CDR3 is TGCGCCAGCAGTGACCCCAGCAGTACCAACACTGAAGCTTTCTTT. The chain couples TRBV10-2 to TRBJ1-1; D is undetermined. There are 15 residues in the CDR3. The germline V and J ends were trimmed by 3 bases and 2 bases, with 13 bases remaining between them. Per the germline V gene, CDR1 is WSHSY and CDR2 is SAAADI.

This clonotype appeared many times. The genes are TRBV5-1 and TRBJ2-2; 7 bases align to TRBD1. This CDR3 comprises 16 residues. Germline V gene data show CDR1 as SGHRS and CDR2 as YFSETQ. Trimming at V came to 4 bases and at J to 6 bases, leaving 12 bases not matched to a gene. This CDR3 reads CASSKIADRVAGELFF. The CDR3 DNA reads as TGCGCCAGCAGCAAGATAGCTGACAGGGTGGCCGGGGAGCTGTTTTTT. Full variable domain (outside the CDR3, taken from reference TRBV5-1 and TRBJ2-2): KAGVTQTPRYLIKTRGQQVTLSCSPISGHRSVSWYQQTPGQGLQFLFEYFSETQRNKGNFPGRFSGRQFSNSRSEMNVSTLELGDSALYLCASSKIADRVAGELFFGEGSRLTVL.

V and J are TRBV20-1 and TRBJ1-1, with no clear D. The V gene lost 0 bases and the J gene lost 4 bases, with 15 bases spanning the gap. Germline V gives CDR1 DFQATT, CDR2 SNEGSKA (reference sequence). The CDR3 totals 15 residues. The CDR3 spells CSARDQVRVGTEAFF. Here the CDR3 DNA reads TGCAGTGCTAGAGATCAGGTGCGGGTGGGCACTGAAGCTTTCTTT.

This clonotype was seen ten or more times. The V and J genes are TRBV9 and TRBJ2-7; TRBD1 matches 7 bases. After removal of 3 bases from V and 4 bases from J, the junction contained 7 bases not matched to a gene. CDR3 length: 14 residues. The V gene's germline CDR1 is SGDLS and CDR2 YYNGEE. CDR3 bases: TGTGCCAGCAGCGGAGACAGGGTACCTTACGAGCAGTACTTC. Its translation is CASSGDRVPYEQYF. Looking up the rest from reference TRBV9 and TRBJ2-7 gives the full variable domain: DSGVTQTPKHLITATGQRVTLRCSPRSGDLSVYWYQQSLDQGLQFLIQYYNGEERAKGNILERFSAQQFPDLHSELNLSSLELGDSALYFCASSGDRVPYEQYFGPGTRLTVT.

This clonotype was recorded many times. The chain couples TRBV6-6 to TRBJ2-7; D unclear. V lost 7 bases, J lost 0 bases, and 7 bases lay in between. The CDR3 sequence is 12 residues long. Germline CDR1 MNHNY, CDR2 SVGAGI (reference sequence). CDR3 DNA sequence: TGTGCCAGCAAGGGTACCTCCTACGAGCAGTACTTC. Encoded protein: CASKGTSYEQYF.

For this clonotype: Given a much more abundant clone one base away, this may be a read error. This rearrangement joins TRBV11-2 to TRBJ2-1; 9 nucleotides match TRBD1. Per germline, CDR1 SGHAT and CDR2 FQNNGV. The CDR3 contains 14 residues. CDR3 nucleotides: TGTGCCAGCAGCTCGGGGACAGGGTTGAATGAGCAGCTCTTC. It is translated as CASSSGTGLNEQLF.

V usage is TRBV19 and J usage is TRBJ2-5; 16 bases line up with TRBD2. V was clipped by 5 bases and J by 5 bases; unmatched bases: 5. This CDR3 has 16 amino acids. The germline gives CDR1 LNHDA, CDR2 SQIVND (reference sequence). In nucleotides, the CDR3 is TGTGCCAGTAGTGGGGGACTAGCGGGGGGGATGGAGACCCAGTACTTC. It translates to CASSGGLAGGMETQYF.

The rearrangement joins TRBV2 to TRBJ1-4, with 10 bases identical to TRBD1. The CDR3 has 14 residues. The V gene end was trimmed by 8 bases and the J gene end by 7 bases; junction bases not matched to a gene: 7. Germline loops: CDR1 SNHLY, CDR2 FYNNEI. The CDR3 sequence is CASAPRTGGEKLFF. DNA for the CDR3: TGTGCCAGCGCTCCGAGGACAGGGGGTGAAAAACTGTTTTTT. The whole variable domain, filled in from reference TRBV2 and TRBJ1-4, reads EPEVTQTPSHQVTQMGQEVILRCVPISNHLYFYWYRQILGQKVEFLVSFYNNEISEKSEIFDDQFSVERPDGSNFTLKIRSTKLEDSAMYFCASAPRTGGEKLFFGSGTQLSVL.

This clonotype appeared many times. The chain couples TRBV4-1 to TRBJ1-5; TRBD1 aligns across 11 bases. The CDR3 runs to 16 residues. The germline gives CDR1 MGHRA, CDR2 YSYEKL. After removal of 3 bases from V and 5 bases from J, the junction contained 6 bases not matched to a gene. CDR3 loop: CASSHPGTGGYQPQHF. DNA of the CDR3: TGCGCCAGCAGCCATCCCGGGACAGGGGGGTATCAGCCCCAGCATTTT.

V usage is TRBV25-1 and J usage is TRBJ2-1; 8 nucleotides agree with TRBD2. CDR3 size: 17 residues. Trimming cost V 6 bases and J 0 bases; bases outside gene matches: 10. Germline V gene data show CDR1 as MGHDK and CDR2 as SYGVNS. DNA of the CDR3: TGTGCCAGCAGCTTGTACCTCGGGGGGGGCTCCTACAATGAGCAGTTCTTC. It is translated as CASSLYLGGGSYNEQFF. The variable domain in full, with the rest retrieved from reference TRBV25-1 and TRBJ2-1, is EADIYQTPRYLVIGTGKKITLECSQTMGHDKMYWYQQDPGMELHLIHYSYGVNSTEKGDLSSESTVSRIRTEHFPLTLESARPSHTSQYLCASSLYLGGGSYNEQFFGPGTRLTVL.

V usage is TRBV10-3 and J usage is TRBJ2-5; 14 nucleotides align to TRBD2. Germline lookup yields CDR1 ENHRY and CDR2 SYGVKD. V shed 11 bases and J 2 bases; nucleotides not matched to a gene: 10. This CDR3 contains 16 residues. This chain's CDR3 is CAGKTSGGALQETQYF. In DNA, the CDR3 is TGTGCCGGAAAGACTAGCGGGGGGGCCTTACAAGAGACCCAGTACTTC.

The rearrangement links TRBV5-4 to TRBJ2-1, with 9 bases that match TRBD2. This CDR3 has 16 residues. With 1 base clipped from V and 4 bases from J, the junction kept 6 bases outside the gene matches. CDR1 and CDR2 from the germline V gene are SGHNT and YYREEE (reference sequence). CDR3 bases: TGTGCCAGCAGCTTGCCCCCTAGCGGGGAGTACAATGAGCAGTTCTTC. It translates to CASSLPPSGEYNEQFF.

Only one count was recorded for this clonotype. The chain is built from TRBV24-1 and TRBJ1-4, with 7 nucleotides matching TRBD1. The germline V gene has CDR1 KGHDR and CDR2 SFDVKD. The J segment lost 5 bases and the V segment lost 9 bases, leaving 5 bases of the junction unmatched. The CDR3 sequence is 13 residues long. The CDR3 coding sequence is TGTGCCACCCGTACAGGGGCCAATGAAAAACTGTTTTTT. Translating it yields CATRTGANEKLFF.

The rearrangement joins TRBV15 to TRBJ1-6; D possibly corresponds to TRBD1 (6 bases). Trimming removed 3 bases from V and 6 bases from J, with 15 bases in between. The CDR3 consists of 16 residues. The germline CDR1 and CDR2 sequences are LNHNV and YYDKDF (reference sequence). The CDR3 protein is CATSSLGGRGNSPLHF. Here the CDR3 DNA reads TGTGCCACCAGCAGCTTAGGTGGCAGGGGTAATTCACCCCTCCACTTT.

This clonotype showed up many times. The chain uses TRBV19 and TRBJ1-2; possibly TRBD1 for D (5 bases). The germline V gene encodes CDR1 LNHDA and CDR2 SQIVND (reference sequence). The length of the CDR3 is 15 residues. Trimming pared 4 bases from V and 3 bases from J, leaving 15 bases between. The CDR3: CASSTRRDGDYGYTF. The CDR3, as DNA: TGTGCCAGTAGTACCCGCAGGGATGGGGACTATGGCTACACCTTC.

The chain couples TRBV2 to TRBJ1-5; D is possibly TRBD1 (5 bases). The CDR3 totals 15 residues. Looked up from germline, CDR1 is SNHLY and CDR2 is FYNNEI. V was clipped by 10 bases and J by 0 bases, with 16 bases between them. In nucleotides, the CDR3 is TGTGCCACACACGGGGGGGTGGCTAGCAATCAGCCCCAGCATTTT. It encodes CATHGGVASNQPQHF.

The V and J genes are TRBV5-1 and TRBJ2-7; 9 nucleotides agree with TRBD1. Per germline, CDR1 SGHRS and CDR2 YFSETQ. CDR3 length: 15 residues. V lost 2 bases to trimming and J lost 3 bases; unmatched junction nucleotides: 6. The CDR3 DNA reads TGCGCCAGCAGCTTATTCGGGACAGGGAGCTACGAGCAGTACTTC. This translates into CASSLFGTGSYEQYF.

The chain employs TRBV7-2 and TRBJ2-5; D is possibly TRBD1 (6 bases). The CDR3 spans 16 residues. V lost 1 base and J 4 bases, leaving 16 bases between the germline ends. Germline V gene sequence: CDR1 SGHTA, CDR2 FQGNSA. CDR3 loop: CASSLVRGGQTETQYF. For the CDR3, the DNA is TGTGCCAGCAGCTTAGTCAGGGGTGGACAGACAGAGACCCAGTACTTC. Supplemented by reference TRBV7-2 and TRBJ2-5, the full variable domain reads GAGVSQSPSNKVTEKGKDVELRCDPISGHTALYWYRQSLGQGLEFLIYFQGNSAPDKSGLPSDRFSAERTGGSVSTLTIQRTQQEDSAVYLCASSLVRGGQTETQYFGPGTRLLVL.

Here the CDR3 reads CSVGQGAHNGELFF. The CDR3 coding sequence is TGCAGCGTTGGACAGGGGGCGCATAACGGGGAGCTGTTTTTT. The chain joins TRBV29-1 to TRBJ2-2, with 10 bases fitting TRBD1. The CDR3 is made up of 14 amino acids. From germline, CDR1 is SQVTM and CDR2 ANQGSEA. J gave up 7 bases and V 4 bases, and 6 bases lay outside the gene matches.

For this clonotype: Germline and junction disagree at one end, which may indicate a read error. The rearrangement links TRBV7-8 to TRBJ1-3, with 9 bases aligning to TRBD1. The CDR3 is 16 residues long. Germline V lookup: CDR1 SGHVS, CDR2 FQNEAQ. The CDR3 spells CDSSVTGGDSGNTIYF. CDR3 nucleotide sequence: TGTGACAGCAGCGTTACAGGGGGCGACTCTGGAAACACCATATACTTT.

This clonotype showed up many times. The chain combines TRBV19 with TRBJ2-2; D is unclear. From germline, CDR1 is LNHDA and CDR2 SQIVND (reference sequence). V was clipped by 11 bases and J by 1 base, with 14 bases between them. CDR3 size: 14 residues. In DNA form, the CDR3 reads TGTGCCTGCCTTAACGACAAGAACACCGGGGAGCTGTTTTTT. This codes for CACLNDKNTGELFF.